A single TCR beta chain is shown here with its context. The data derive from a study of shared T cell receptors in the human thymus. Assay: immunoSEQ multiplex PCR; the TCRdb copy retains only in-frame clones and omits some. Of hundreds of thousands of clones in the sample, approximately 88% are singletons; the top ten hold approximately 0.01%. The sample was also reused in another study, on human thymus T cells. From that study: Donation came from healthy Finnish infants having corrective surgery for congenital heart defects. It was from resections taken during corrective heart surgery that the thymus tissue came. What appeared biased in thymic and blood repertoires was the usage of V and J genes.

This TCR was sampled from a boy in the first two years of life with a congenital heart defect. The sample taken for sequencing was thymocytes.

The CDR3 region is CASSPGVDTSYEQYF. As DNA, the CDR3 is TGTGCCAGCTCACCGGGCGTGGACACTTCCTACGAGCAGTACTTC. The chain is built from TRBV18 and TRBJ2-7; a weak D match, TRBD1 (5 bases). CDR1 is KGHSH, CDR2 LQKENI, per germline. Deletions cut 3 bases from V and 1 base from J, with 13 bases between. This CDR3 has 15 residues.